The entry below gives a single TCR beta chain sequence along with its context. The CDR3 extends over 12 amino acids. With 4 bases removed from V and 9 bases from J, the gap between germline ends came to 10 bases. The germline V gene encodes CDR1 SGHDN and CDR2 FVKESK. This sample was taken from a study of blood T cell repertoires in COVID-19. The method was immunoSEQ multiplex PCR; TCRdb's version includes in-frame clones alone and lacks a portion of them. The repertoire holds hundreds of thousands of clones, with about nine tenths as singletons. The sequence derives from a woman aged 30 to 39 who had recovered from COVID-19. V gene TRBV14 combines with J gene TRBJ2-1; D remains unclear. The sample consisted of peripheral blood. CDR3 nucleotide sequence: TGTGCCAGCAGCCTTAGTCGCACTGAGCAGTTCTTC. This sequence encodes CASSLSRTEQFF.